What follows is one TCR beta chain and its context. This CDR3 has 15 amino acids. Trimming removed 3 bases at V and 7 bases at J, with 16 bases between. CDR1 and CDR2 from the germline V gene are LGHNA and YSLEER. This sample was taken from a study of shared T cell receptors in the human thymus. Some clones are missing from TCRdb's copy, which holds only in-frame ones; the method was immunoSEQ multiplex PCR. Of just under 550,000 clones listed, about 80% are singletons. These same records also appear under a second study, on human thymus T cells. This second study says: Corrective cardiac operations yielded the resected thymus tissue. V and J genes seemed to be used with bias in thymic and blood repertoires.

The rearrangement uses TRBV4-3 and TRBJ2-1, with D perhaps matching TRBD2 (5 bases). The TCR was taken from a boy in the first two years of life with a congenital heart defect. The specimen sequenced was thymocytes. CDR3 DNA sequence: TGCGCCAGCAGCCAGGAGGTCGAGATTGGTAATGAGCAGTTCTTC. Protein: CASSQEVEIGNEQFF.